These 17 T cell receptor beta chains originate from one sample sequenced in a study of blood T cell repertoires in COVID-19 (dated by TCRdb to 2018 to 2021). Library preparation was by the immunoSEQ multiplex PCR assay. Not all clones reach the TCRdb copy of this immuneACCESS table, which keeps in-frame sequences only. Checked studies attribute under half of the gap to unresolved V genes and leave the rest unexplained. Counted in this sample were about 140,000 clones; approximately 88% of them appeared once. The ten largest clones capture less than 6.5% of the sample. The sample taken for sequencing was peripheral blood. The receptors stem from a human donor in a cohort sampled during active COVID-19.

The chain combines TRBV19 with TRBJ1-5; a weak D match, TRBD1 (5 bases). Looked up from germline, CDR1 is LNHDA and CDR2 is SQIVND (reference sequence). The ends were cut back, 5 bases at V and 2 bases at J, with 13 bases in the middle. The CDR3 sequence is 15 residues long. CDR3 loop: CASSHGGSGNQPQHF. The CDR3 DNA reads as TGTGCCAGTAGTCACGGGGGGTCGGGCAATCAGCCCCAGCATTTT.

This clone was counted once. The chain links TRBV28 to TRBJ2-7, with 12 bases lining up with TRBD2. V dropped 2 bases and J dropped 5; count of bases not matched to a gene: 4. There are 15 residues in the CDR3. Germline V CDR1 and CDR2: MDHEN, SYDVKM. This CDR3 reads CASSLLAGGRHEQYF. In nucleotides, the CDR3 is TGTGCCAGCAGTTTACTAGCGGGAGGGCGCCACGAGCAGTACTTC.

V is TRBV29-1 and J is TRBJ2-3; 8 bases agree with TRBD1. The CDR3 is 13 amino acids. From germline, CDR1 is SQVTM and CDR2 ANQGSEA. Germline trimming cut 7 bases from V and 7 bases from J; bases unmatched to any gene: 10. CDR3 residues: CSGSGTGYNTQYF. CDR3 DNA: TGCAGCGGTTCCGGGACAGGCTATAATACGCAGTATTTT.

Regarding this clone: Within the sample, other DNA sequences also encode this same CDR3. The CDR3 reads CASSVGTSGGYEQYF. The CDR3 nucleotides read TGTGCCAGCAGCGTAGGGACTAGTGGTGGCTACGAGCAGTACTTC. The chain recombines TRBV9 with TRBJ2-7, with TRBD2 identical over 7 bases. The germline CDR1 and CDR2 sequences are SGDLS and YYNGEE. Germline trimming cut 0 bases from V and 3 bases from J; bases unmatched to any gene: 6. The CDR3 runs to 15 residues.

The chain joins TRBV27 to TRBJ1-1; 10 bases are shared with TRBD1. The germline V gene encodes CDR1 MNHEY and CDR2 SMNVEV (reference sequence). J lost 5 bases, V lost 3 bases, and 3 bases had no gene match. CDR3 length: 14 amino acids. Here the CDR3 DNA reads TGTGCCAGCAGTTTGGACAGGGGGGCAACTGAAGCTTTCTTT. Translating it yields CASSLDRGATEAFF.

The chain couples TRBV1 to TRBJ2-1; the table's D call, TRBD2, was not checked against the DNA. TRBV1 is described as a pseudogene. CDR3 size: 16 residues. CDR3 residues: CTSSPPGGLALGEQFF. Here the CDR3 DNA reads TGCACCAGCAGCCCTCCTGGGGGACTAGCCTTAGGTGAGCAGTTCTTC.

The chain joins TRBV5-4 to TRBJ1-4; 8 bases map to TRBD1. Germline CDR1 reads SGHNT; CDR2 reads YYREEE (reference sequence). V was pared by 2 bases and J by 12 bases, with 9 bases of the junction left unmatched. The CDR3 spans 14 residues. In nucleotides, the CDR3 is TGTGCCAGCAGCTTAAAAGGACAGGGTGGTGAACTGTTTTTT. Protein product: CASSLKGQGGELFF.

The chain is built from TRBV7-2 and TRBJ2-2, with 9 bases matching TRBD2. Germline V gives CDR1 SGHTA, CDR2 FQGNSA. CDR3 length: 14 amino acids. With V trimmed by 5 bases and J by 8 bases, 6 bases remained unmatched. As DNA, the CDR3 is TGTGCCAGCAGCCAAGTAGCGGGAGCTGGGGAGCTGTTTTTT. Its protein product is CASSQVAGAGELFF.

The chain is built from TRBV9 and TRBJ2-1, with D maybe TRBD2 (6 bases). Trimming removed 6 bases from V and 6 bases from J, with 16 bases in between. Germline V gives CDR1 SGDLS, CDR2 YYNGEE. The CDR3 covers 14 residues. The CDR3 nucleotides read TGTGCCAGCACCTTAGGAGGGCCCGGCAATGAGCAGTTCTTC. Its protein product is CASTLGGPGNEQFF.

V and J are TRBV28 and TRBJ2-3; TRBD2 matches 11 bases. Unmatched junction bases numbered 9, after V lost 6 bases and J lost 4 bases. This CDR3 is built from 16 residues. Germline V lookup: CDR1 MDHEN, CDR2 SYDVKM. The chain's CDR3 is CASSSLAGARADTQYF. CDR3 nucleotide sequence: TGTGCCAGCAGCTCACTAGCGGGAGCCAGGGCAGATACGCAGTATTTT.

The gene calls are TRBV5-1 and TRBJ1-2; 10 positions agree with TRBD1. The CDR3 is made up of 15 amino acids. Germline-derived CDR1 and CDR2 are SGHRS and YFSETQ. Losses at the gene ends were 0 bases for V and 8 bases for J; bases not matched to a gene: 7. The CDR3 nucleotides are TGCGCCAGCAGCTTGGAGGGACAGGGGTTAAGGGGCTACACCTTC. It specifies CASSLEGQGLRGYTF.

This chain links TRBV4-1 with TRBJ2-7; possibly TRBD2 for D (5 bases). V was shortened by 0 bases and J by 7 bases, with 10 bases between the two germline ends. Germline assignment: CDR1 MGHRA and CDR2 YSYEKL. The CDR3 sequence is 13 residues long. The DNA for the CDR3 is TGCGCCAGCAGCCAAGAGGGAGCTTCGGAGCAGTACTTC. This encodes CASSQEGASEQYF.

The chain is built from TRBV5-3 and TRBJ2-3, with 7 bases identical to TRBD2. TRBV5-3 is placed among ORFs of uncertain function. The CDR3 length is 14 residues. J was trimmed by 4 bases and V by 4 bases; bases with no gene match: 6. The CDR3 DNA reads TGTGCCAGAAGCCCCTGGACTAGGGCAGATACGCAGTATTTT. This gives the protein CARSPWTRADTQYF.

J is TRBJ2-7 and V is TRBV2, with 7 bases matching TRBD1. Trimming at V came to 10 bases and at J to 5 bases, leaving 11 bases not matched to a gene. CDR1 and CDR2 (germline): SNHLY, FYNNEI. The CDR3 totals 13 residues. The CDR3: CAIDRDLPDEQYF. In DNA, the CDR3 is TGTGCCATCGACAGGGACCTCCCCGACGAGCAGTACTTC.

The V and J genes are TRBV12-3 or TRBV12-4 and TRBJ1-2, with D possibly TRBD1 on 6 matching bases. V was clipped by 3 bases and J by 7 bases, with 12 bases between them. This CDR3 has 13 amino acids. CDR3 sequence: CASSFSGQSGYTF. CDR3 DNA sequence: TGTGCCAGCAGTTTTTCGGGACAAAGTGGCTACACCTTC.

Here the CDR3 reads CASSGDRGASSPLHF. CDR3 coding DNA: TGTGCCAGCAGCGGCGACAGGGGGGCAAGTTCACCCCTCCACTTT. The chain links TRBV5-5 to TRBJ1-6; 9 bases map to TRBD1. Germline values: CDR1 SGHKS, CDR2 YYEKEE (reference sequence). V trimming: 4 bases; J trimming: 9 bases; junction bases outside the gene matches: 8. This CDR3 is 15 amino acids long.

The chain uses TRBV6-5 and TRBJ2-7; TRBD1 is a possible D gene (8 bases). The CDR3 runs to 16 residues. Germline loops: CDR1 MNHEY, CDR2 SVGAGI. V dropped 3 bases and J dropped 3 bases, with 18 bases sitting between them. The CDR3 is CASSYRAGQDRYEQYF. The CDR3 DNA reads TGTGCCAGCAGTTATCGAGCGGGACAGGATCGCTACGAGCAGTACTTC.